The 14 T cell receptor beta chains below were found in one sample sequenced in a study of T-cell reconstitution after alpha-beta-depleted transplantation in children. The TCRbeta library was prepared with unique molecular identifiers. From the PCR reads, TCRdb called clonotypes with MiXCR, one entry per CDR3 protein. In the table there are tens of thousands of distinct CDR3 sequences, 52% of which are singletons. The specimen was peripheral blood, collected before TCRalphabeta/CD19-depleted stem cell transplant. These receptors all come from a boy younger than two with SCID, due to receive a stem cell transplant.

The rearrangement joins TRBV5-6 to TRBJ2-3, with no clear D. With 5 bases removed from V and 2 bases from J, the gap between germline ends came to 9 bases. The germline gives CDR1 SGHDT, CDR2 YYEEEE. The CDR3 spans 13 residues. The CDR3 nucleotides are TGTGCCAGCAGTTTTAGCTCCACAGATACGCAGTATTTT. This encodes CASSFSSTDTQYF.

The chain carries TRBV6-6 and TRBJ1-2; D remains unclear. Deletions cut 6 bases from V and 1 base from J, with 9 bases between. The CDR3 loop spans 13 amino acids. Germline CDR1 and CDR2: MNHNY and SVGAGI (reference sequence). The CDR3 region has the DNA TGTGCCAGCAGGCCCGGGCGTAACTATGGCTACACCTTC. This gives the protein CASRPGRNYGYTF.

This clonotype was recorded at least ten times. The rearrangement joins TRBV12-3 or TRBV12-4 to TRBJ2-1; 7 bases line up with TRBD1. The CDR3 runs to 15 residues. Trimming took 6 bases from V and 9 from J; bases not matched to a gene: 14. The CDR3 here is CASSLDRASAVEQFF. The CDR3 DNA reads as TGTGCCAGCAGCCTAGACAGGGCTTCAGCAGTTGAGCAGTTCTTC.

The V gene is TRBV6-1, the J gene TRBJ1-3, with unresolved D. V was pared by 6 bases and J by 4 bases, with 7 bases between. Germline values: CDR1 MNHNS, CDR2 SASEGT. The length of the CDR3 is 12 residues. The CDR3 is CASSGEGNTIYF. Here the CDR3 DNA reads TGTGCCAGCAGCGGTGAGGGAAACACCATATATTTT.

The chain has TRBV3-1 and TRBJ2-3, with 8 bases matching TRBD2. The germline V gene has CDR1 LGHDT and CDR2 YNNKEL (reference sequence). The V segment lost 0 bases and the J segment 2 bases; nucleotides outside the gene matches: 13. The CDR3 is 19 amino acids. The CDR3 reads CASSQEVMGVAGNTDTQYF. CDR3 nucleotides: TGTGCCAGCAGCCAAGAGGTCATGGGGGTAGCGGGGAACACAGATACGCAGTATTTT.

J is TRBJ2-1 and V is TRBV20-1, with 9 bases aligning to TRBD2. After removal of 0 bases from V and 5 bases from J, the junction contained 14 bases not matched to a gene. This CDR3 has 18 residues. Germline loops: CDR1 DFQATT, CDR2 SNEGSKA (reference sequence). CDR3 coding DNA: TGCAGTGCTAGAGATGAGGCCTGGCGCGGGGGGGCACACAATGAGCAGTTCTTC. Residues: CSARDEAWRGGAHNEQFF.

The chain employs TRBV7-9 and TRBJ1-2; D gene ambiguous. Looked up from germline, CDR1 is SEHNR and CDR2 is FQNEAQ (reference sequence). V lost 5 bases, J lost 2 bases, and 9 bases lay in between. This CDR3 has 13 residues. CDR3 loop: CASSAQTNYGYTF. CDR3 sequence (DNA): TGTGCCAGCAGCGCCCAGACGAACTATGGCTACACCTTC.

The CDR3 spells CASSARGKNTGELFF. CDR3 coding DNA: TGTGCCAGCAGTGCCCGGGGCAAAAACACCGGGGAGCTGTTTTTT. The chain recombines TRBV2 with TRBJ2-2; D may be TRBD1 or TRBD2 (5 bases each). Germline assignment: CDR1 SNHLY and CDR2 FYNNEI. V was shortened by 4 bases and J by 2 bases, with 11 bases between the two germline ends. The CDR3 totals 15 residues.

This clonotype came up a few times. The chain joins TRBV9 to TRBJ2-2, with 9 positions matching TRBD1. V was clipped by 4 bases and J by 3 bases; unmatched bases: 13. Germline CDR1 SGDLS, CDR2 YYNGEE. This CDR3 is 18 amino acids long. CDR3 bases: TGTGCCAGCAGCCCCCGGGACAGGGTGATTCGTTACACCGGGGAGCTGTTTTTT. Residues: CASSPRDRVIRYTGELFF. Looking up the rest from reference TRBV9 and TRBJ2-2 gives the full variable domain: DSGVTQTPKHLITATGQRVTLRCSPRSGDLSVYWYQQSLDQGLQFLIQYYNGEERAKGNILERFSAQQFPDLHSELNLSSLELGDSALYFCASSPRDRVIRYTGELFFGEGSRLTVL.

This clonotype turned up a few times. V usage is TRBV11-3 and J usage is TRBJ2-1, with D possibly matching TRBD1 (7 bases). V lost 5 bases to trimming and J lost 2 bases, with 13 bases between them. Looked up from germline, CDR1 is SGHNT and CDR2 is YENEEA. The CDR3 spans 15 residues. The CDR3 DNA is TGTGCCAGCAGCCCGGGCGGGACAGCCTACAATGAGCAGTTCTTC. Amino acids: CASSPGGTAYNEQFF. The full variable domain, completed using reference TRBV11-3 and TRBJ2-1, is EAGVVQSPRYKIIEKKQPVAFWCNPISGHNTLYWYLQNLGQGPELLIRYENEEAVDDSQLPKDRFSAERLKGVDSTLKIQPAELGDSAVYLCASSPGGTAYNEQFFGPGTRLTVL.

The chain links TRBV20-1 to TRBJ2-5, with 15 bases lining up with TRBD2. In germline, CDR1 is DFQATT, CDR2 SNEGSKA (reference sequence). V shed 5 bases and J 6 bases; nucleotides not matched to a gene: 7. The CDR3 loop spans 15 amino acids. In DNA, the CDR3 is TGCAGTGCTCCTGGACTAGCGGGGGGGCCGAAGACCCAGTACTTC. It codes for CSAPGLAGGPKTQYF.

CDR3 sequence reads: CASSLDRAGPETQYF. The CDR3 coding sequence is TGTGCCAGCAGCTTAGATAGGGCAGGACCCGAGACCCAGTACTTC. The chain joins TRBV7-2 to TRBJ2-5; D unclear. Germline CDR1 is SGHTA and CDR2 is FQGNSA. Trimming took 1 base from V and 5 from J, leaving 14 bases between them. The CDR3 spans 15 residues.

This clonotype was found a few times. The V call is TRBV12-3 or TRBV12-4, the J call TRBJ2-1; D is ambiguous. The CDR3 is 13 residues long. V gave up 7 bases and J gave up 4 bases, with 11 bases separating them. CDR3 residues: CASNHDGYNEQFF. The CDR3 DNA follows: TGTGCCAGCAACCACGACGGTTACAATGAGCAGTTCTTC.

This clonotype was observed a few times. V usage is TRBV12-3 or TRBV12-4 and J usage is TRBJ2-7; no clear D gene. Trimming left V 4 bases short and J 5 bases short, with 21 bases between. This CDR3 contains 16 residues. CDR3 nucleotides: TGTGCCAGCAGTTGGATCGTTGGAAACTCCAAAAACGAGCAGTACTTC. This translates into CASSWIVGNSKNEQYF.